This is a list of T cell receptor beta chains from one sample in a study of shared clonotypes between healthy human individuals. Sequencing was performed with immunoSEQ multiplex PCR; in TCRdb, only in-frame clones are kept and a portion is missing. Of 1,400,000 or so clones in the sample, around 98.5% were seen once. The specimen was naive CD4+ T cells sorted from blood. The source is a man aged 25 to 40 in good health. Each CDR3 is given with its conserved first and last residue. Fields, in order: D gene, clone size, V gene, J gene, CDR3 DNA, CDR3 protein. D genes are given only for firm matches. Clone size, where shown, is once, few, many, or a class for clones that have expanded.

d_call: .
clone_size: .
v_call: TRBV5-4
j_call: TRBJ2-7
cdr3_nt: TGTGCCAGCAGCCAAGGACAGAGCTACGAGCAGTACTTC
cdr3_aa: CASSQGQSYEQYF

d_call: .
clone_size: .
v_call: TRBV25-1
j_call: TRBJ1-2
cdr3_nt: TGTGCCAGCAGTGAAGGGGGGGGGAACAGCTTAAACTATGGCTACACCTTC
cdr3_aa: CASSEGGGNSLNYGYTF

d_call: .
clone_size: once
v_call: TRBV21-1
j_call: TRBJ2-4
cdr3_nt: TGTGCCAGCATAGCGGGACCCAAAAACATTCAGTACTTC
cdr3_aa: CASIAGPKNIQYF

d_call: .
clone_size: .
v_call: TRBV7-9
j_call: TRBJ2-5
cdr3_nt: TGTGCCAGCACCACAGGGTTGGGGGAGACCCAGTACTTC
cdr3_aa: CASTTGLGETQYF

d_call: .
clone_size: .
v_call: TRBV29-1
j_call: TRBJ2-7
cdr3_nt: TGCAGCGTTGCCCGCCAGGGACCCTACGAGCAGTACTTC
cdr3_aa: CSVARQGPYEQYF

d_call: TRBD2
clone_size: .
v_call: TRBV2
j_call: TRBJ2-7
cdr3_nt: TGTGCCAGCAGCAACCCCCGGACGGGACTAGCGCGGCCTGGGGGATACGAGCAGTACTTC
cdr3_aa: CASSNPRTGLARPGGYEQYF

d_call: .
clone_size: .
v_call: TRBV18
j_call: TRBJ1-2
cdr3_nt: TGTGCCAGCTCACAAAATCCTCCGGGACGGACTAACTATGGCTACACCTTC
cdr3_aa: CASSQNPPGRTNYGYTF

d_call: .
clone_size: .
v_call: TRBV18
j_call: TRBJ1-4
cdr3_nt: TGTGCCAGCTCATCGGACGCCAATGAAAAACTGTTTTTT
cdr3_aa: CASSSDANEKLFF

d_call: .
clone_size: once
v_call: TRBV28
j_call: TRBJ2-1
cdr3_nt: TGTGCCAGCAGATTAACGCCGCGGAGGGAGCAGTTCTTC
cdr3_aa: CASRLTPRREQFF

d_call: TRBD2
clone_size: .
v_call: TRBV15
j_call: TRBJ2-1
cdr3_nt: TGTGCCACCAGCAGCCTACATGGGACTAGCGGGACCAATGAGCAGTTCTTC
cdr3_aa: CATSSLHGTSGTNEQFF

d_call: .
clone_size: .
v_call: TRBV6-5
j_call: TRBJ1-1
cdr3_nt: TGTGCCAGCAGTTCCTTCAGGACCCCGAACACTGAAGCTTTCTTT
cdr3_aa: CASSSFRTPNTEAFF

d_call: TRBD1
clone_size: once
v_call: TRBV6-1
j_call: TRBJ2-7
cdr3_nt: TGTGCCAGCAATCCGGACAGGGGAGGGACCTACGAGCAGTACTTC
cdr3_aa: CASNPDRGGTYEQYF

d_call: .
clone_size: .
v_call: TRBV29-1
j_call: TRBJ1-1
cdr3_nt: TGCAGCGTTGACAGGGACACTGAAGCTTTCTTT
cdr3_aa: CSVDRDTEAFF

d_call: .
clone_size: .
v_call: TRBV2
j_call: TRBJ2-1
cdr3_nt: TGTGCCAGCAGCTGGGGTTCATGGGAGCAGTTCTTC
cdr3_aa: CASSWGSWEQFF

d_call: .
clone_size: once
v_call: TRBV27
j_call: TRBJ2-3
cdr3_nt: TGTGCCAGCGGTTTAGGCAGGGGGGGGGCAGATACGCAGTATTTT
cdr3_aa: CASGLGRGGADTQYF

d_call: TRBD2
clone_size: .
v_call: TRBV10-1
j_call: TRBJ2-7
cdr3_nt: TGCGCCAGCAGTGAAGGGACTAGTCCCTCCTACGAGCAGTACTTC
cdr3_aa: CASSEGTSPSYEQYF

d_call: .
clone_size: .
v_call: TRBV7-9
j_call: TRBJ2-4
cdr3_nt: TGTGCCAGCAGCTTACTCGGGGGAGGCAAAAACATTCAGTACTTC
cdr3_aa: CASSLLGGGKNIQYF

d_call: .
clone_size: .
v_call: TRBV19
j_call: TRBJ1-5
cdr3_nt: TGTGCCAGTAGTATACCGGGACCCTTTACTCAGCCCCAGCATTTT
cdr3_aa: CASSIPGPFTQPQHF

d_call: TRBD1
clone_size: .
v_call: TRBV5-4
j_call: TRBJ2-3
cdr3_nt: TGTGCCAGCAGCTCAAGGACAGGGCCTAGCACAGATACGCAGTATTTT
cdr3_aa: CASSSRTGPSTDTQYF

d_call: .
clone_size: .
v_call: TRBV19
j_call: TRBJ2-3
cdr3_nt: TGTGCCAGTAGTACCAACGGCCGACGCACAGATACGCAGTATTTT
cdr3_aa: CASSTNGRRTDTQYF

d_call: .
clone_size: .
v_call: TRBV5-1
j_call: TRBJ2-7
cdr3_nt: TGCGCCAGCAGCTTGGGCCATAGCTCCTACGAGCAGTACTTC
cdr3_aa: CASSLGHSSYEQYF

d_call: .
clone_size: .
v_call: TRBV7-2
j_call: TRBJ2-7
cdr3_nt: TGTGCCAGCAGCTTAGACCTCAGGGAGCAGTACTTC
cdr3_aa: CASSLDLREQYF

d_call: .
clone_size: .
v_call: TRBV16
j_call: TRBJ2-7
cdr3_nt: TGTGCCAGCAGCCACCCGGACCGTAGCTCCTACGAGCAGTACTTC
cdr3_aa: CASSHPDRSSYEQYF

d_call: .
clone_size: .
v_call: TRBV10-3
j_call: TRBJ1-1
cdr3_nt: TGTGCCATCAGTGCCGAGACTGAAGCTTTCTTT
cdr3_aa: CAISAETEAFF

d_call: TRBD1
clone_size: .
v_call: TRBV7-6
j_call: TRBJ2-3
cdr3_nt: TGTGCCAGCAGCCTTCCGGGACAGGGGGCTATCGGCACAGATACGCAGTATTTT
cdr3_aa: CASSLPGQGAIGTDTQYF

d_call: .
clone_size: .
v_call: TRBV28
j_call: TRBJ1-4
cdr3_nt: TGTGCCAGCAGTTTATCCGGGGTGGTTGGTGATGAAAAACTGTTTTTT
cdr3_aa: CASSLSGVVGDEKLFF

d_call: .
clone_size: .
v_call: TRBV11-2
j_call: TRBJ2-2
cdr3_nt: TGTGCCAGCAGCCCCTTGGACGGACCCACCGGGGAGCTGTTTTTT
cdr3_aa: CASSPLDGPTGELFF

d_call: .
clone_size: .
v_call: TRBV6-1
j_call: TRBJ2-3
cdr3_nt: TGTGCCAGCAGCCACGCCGTTGCAGATACGCAGTATTTT
cdr3_aa: CASSHAVADTQYF

d_call: TRBD1
clone_size: .
v_call: TRBV6-6
j_call: TRBJ2-5
cdr3_nt: TGTGCCAGCAGTATACGGGACAGATCAGTCGAGACCCAGTACTTC
cdr3_aa: CASSIRDRSVETQYF